Here is one T cell receptor (beta chain) with its context. V lost 3 bases and J 6 bases, leaving 18 bases between the germline ends. This CDR3 comprises 15 residues. Germline CDR1 reads ENHRY; CDR2 reads SYGVKD. In Seattle, patients joined the study during active infection and were tracked longitudinally. Authors' data handling: Quantification of nucleated cells was approximated via reference gene primer amplification. Measured with immunoSEQ multiplex PCR; TCRdb has only the in-frame clones, and not every one. D and trimming were read from the DNA, whereas the V and J calls and clone size are those reported in that table. The sample lists approximately 150,000 clones, roughly nine tenths seen once, with 13% in the top ten. The sample originates from a study of blood T cell repertoires in COVID-19. Study overall: Researchers got acute and convalescent COVID-19 samples from the United States, Italy and Spain. T cells, B-cell-depleted T cells, or PBMCs supplied cDNA or gDNA.

Sequencing was performed on peripheral blood. This receptor was identified in a young man with COVID-19, enrolled during active disease. This sequence joins TRBV10-3 and TRBJ2-7; D perhaps matches TRBD2 (6 bases). CDR3 coding DNA: TGTGCCATCAGTGACACTAGCTCCCCTACTGGCGAGCAGTACTTC. Its protein product is CAISDTSSPTGEQYF.